These 14 T cell receptor beta chains originate from one sample sequenced in a study of cytomegalovirus exposure and HLA in healthy donors. Both 60 Vbeta primers and 13 Jbeta primers went into the PCR. Assay used: immunoSEQ multiplex PCR; TCRdb lists only in-frame clones, some missing. The data contain over 100,000 clones, 69% of them singletons. Material for sequencing was PBMCs. These receptors were obtained from a woman in her seventies in good health and CMV-seropositive.

The chain couples TRBV2 to TRBJ2-3; D not resolved. The CDR3 has 13 residues. Trimming removed 3 bases from V and 4 bases from J, with 8 bases in between. Germline lookup yields CDR1 SNHLY and CDR2 FYNNEI. CDR3 protein: CASSDGAADTQYF. CDR3 coding DNA: TGTGCCAGCAGTGATGGAGCCGCAGATACGCAGTATTTT.

Comments on this clone: Other DNA sequences in this specimen translate into the identical CDR3. CDR3 region: CASSLAGTGQETQYF. CDR3 DNA sequence: TGTGCCAGCAGCTTGGCTGGGACAGGTCAAGAGACCCAGTACTTC. J is TRBJ2-5 and V is TRBV5-4, with 8 positions matching TRBD1. Germline CDR1 and CDR2: SGHNT and YYREEE (reference sequence). The CDR3 loop spans 15 amino acids. V shed 0 bases, J shed 2 bases, and the junction held 3 bases outside the gene matches.

A note on this clone: Other DNA sequences in the same sample also yield this CDR3. The CDR3 loop reads CASSAPSDEQYF. The CDR3 bases are TGTGCCAGCAGCGCACCGAGCGACGAGCAGTACTTC. The chain carries TRBV7-6 and TRBJ2-7; the D is unclear. The CDR3 is made up of 12 amino acids. Germline V lookup: CDR1 SGHVS, CDR2 FNYEAQ. The V and J ends lost 5 bases and 5 bases respectively, with 10 bases between them.

The chain has TRBV5-6 and TRBJ1-1; perhaps TRBD1 as D (6 bases). The CDR3 extends over 15 amino acids. Trimming took 3 bases from V and 3 from J, leaving 15 bases between them. Germline V gives CDR1 SGHDT, CDR2 YYEEEE. CDR3 amino acids: CASSSGQIAHTEAFF. DNA of the CDR3: TGTGCCAGCAGCTCGGGACAAATCGCCCACACTGAAGCTTTCTTT.

This clone has a single count. The V and J genes are TRBV11-2 and TRBJ1-4; 7 bases are shared with TRBD1. The trim removed 0 bases at V and 5 bases at J, leaving 3 bases unmatched. Per the germline V gene, CDR1 is SGHAT and CDR2 is FQNNGV. The CDR3 loop spans 15 amino acids. CDR3 coding DNA: TGTGCCAGCAGCTTAGAGGACAGGTGGAATGAAAAACTGTTTTTT. The encoded protein is CASSLEDRWNEKLFF.

V usage is TRBV30 and J usage is TRBJ1-4; perhaps TRBD1 as D (6 bases). V shed 3 bases and J shed 8 bases, with 13 bases lying between them. The CDR3 length is 13 residues. Germline V gene data show CDR1 as GTSNPN and CDR2 as SVGIG (reference sequence). The CDR3 spells CAWRNRGNEKLFF. The CDR3 region has the DNA TGTGCCTGGAGGAATAGGGGGAACGAAAAACTGTTTTTT. The entire variable domain, with the rest obtained from reference TRBV30 and TRBJ1-4, is as follows: SQTIHQWPATLVQPVGSPLSLECTVEGTSNPNLYWYRQAAGRGLQLLFYSVGIGQISSEVPQNLSASRPQDRQFILSSKKLLLSDSGFYLCAWRNRGNEKLFFGSGTQLSVL.

This clone was counted between two and nine times. The chain joins TRBV7-2 to TRBJ2-1, with D perhaps TRBD1 (6 bases). The germline V gene encodes CDR1 SGHTA and CDR2 FQGNSA. Trimming stripped 4 bases from V and 1 base from J, with 17 bases between. This CDR3 has 17 amino acids. Here the CDR3 reads CASSSDLGDNSYNEQFF. Written as DNA, the CDR3 is TGTGCCAGCAGCTCGGACTTAGGGGACAATTCCTACAATGAGCAGTTCTTC.

CDR3 region: CSGALPNTEAFF. In DNA, the CDR3 is TGCAGCGGCGCACTACCGAACACTGAAGCTTTCTTT. The chain links TRBV29-1 to TRBJ1-1; no clear D gene. This CDR3 comprises 12 residues. Trimming left V 7 bases short and J 1 base short, with 10 bases between. Looked up from germline, CDR1 is SQVTM and CDR2 is ANQGSEA.

The chain joins TRBV18 to TRBJ2-1; a weak D match, TRBD2 (7 bases). CDR1 and CDR2 (germline): KGHSH, LQKENI. V shed 3 bases and J shed 2 bases, with 11 bases lying between them. This CDR3 is built from 15 residues. The CDR3 nucleotides are TGTGCCAGCTCACCGGGAGGGGGGGCCTACAATGAGCAGTTCTTC. The encoded protein is CASSPGGGAYNEQFF.

This sequence joins TRBV25-1 and TRBJ2-7; 9 bases are shared with TRBD1. The CDR3 is 14 amino acids. CDR1 is MGHDK, CDR2 SYGVNS, per germline. V was pared by 3 bases and J by 6 bases, with 6 bases of the junction left unmatched. Here the CDR3 DNA reads TGTGCCAGCAGTGATCCCGGGACAGGGTTCGAGCAGTACTTC. It is translated as CASSDPGTGFEQYF.

This rearrangement joins TRBV4-2 to TRBJ2-5, with TRBD2 identical over 10 bases. The V and J ends lost 2 bases and 7 bases, in that order; junction bases with no gene match: 13. There are 17 residues in the CDR3. Germline V gene lookup returns CDR1 LGHNA and CDR2 YNFKEQ. CDR3 region: CASSQPSGGAGSGTQYF. The CDR3 bases are TGTGCCAGCAGCCAACCGAGCGGGGGGGCAGGGTCAGGGACCCAGTACTTC.

The CDR3 is CAISPQRGETGELFF. The CDR3 DNA sequence: TGTGCCATCAGCCCCCAGCGGGGGGAGACCGGGGAGCTGTTTTTT. The chain employs TRBV10-3 and TRBJ2-2; 9 bases are a match to TRBD2. CDR3 length: 15 amino acids. V shed 6 bases and J 5 bases; nucleotides not matched to a gene: 7. The germline V gene has CDR1 ENHRY and CDR2 SYGVKD.

The rearrangement joins TRBV6-6 to TRBJ1-5, with D tentatively TRBD1 (5 bases). Germline CDR1 reads MNHNY; CDR2 reads SVGAGI (reference sequence). CDR3 size: 13 residues. V lost 5 bases and J lost 1, with 6 bases in between. The CDR3 nucleotides read TGTGCCAGCAGTGGACACAGCAATCAGCCCCAGCATTTT. Translation: CASSGHSNQPQHF.

The chain couples TRBV7-2 to TRBJ1-4; a possible D gene is TRBD1 (6 bases). The CDR3 has 14 amino acids. The V gene lost 4 bases and the J gene lost 4 bases, with 10 bases spanning the gap. The V gene's germline CDR1 is SGHTA and CDR2 FQGNSA. The DNA for the CDR3 is TGTGCCAGCAGCTGGGACACCTATAATGAAAAACTGTTTTTT. It is translated as CASSWDTYNEKLFF.